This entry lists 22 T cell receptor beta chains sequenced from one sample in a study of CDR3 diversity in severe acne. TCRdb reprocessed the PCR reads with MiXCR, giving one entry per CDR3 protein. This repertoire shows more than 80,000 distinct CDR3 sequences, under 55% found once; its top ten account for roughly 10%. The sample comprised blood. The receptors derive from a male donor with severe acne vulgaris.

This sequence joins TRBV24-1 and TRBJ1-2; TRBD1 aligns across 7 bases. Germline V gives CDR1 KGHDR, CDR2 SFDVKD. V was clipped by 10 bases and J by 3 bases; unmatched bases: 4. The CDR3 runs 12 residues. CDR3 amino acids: CATKGGDYGYTF. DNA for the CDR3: TGTGCCACTAAAGGGGGCGACTATGGCTACACCTTC.

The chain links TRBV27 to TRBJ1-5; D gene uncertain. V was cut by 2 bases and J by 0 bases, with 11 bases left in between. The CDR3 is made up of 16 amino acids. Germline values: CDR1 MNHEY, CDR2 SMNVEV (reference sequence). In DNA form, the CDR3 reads TGTGCCAGCAGTTTAAGTGCCGTGTATAGCAATCAGCCCCAGCATTTT. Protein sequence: CASSLSAVYSNQPQHF.

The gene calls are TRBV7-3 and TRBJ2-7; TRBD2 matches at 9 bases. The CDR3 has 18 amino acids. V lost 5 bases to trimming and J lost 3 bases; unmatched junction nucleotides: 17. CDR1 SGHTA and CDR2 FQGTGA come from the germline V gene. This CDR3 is CASSVEVSGSRNYYEQYF. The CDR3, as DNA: TGTGCCAGCAGCGTTGAGGTTAGCGGGAGTAGAAACTACTACGAGCAGTACTTC.

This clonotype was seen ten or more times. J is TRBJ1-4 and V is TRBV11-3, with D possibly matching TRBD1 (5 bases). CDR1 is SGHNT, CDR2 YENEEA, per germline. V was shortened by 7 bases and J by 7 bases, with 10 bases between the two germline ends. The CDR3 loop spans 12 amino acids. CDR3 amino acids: CASTREGEKLFF. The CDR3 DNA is TGTGCCAGCACCAGGGAAGGTGAAAAACTGTTTTTT.

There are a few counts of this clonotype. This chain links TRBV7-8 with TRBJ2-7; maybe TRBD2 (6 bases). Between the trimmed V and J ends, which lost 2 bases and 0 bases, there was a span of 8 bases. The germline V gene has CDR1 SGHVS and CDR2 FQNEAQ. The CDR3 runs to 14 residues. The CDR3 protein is CASSLLGGSYEQYF. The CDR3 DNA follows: TGTGCCAGCAGCTTATTGGGGGGCTCCTACGAGCAGTACTTC. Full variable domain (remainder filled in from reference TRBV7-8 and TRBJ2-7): GAGVSQSPRYKVAKRGQDVALRCDPISGHVSLFWYQQALGQGPEFLTYFQNEAQLDKSGLPSDRFFAERPEGSVSTLKIQRTQQEDSAVYLCASSLLGGSYEQYFGPGTRLTVT.

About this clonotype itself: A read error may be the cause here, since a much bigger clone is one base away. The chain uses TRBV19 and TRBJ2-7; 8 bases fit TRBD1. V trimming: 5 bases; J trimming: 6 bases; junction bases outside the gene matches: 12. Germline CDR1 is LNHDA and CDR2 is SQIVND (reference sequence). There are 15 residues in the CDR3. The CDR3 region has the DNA TGTGCCAGTAGTCCTTATCCAGGGGGCGAGGCCGAGCAGTACTTC. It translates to CASSPYPGGEAEQYF.

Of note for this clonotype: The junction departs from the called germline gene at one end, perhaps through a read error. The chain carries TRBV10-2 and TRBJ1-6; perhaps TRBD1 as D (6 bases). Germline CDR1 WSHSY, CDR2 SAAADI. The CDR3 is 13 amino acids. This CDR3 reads CASSGGAYSPLHF. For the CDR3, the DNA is TGTGCCAGCAGTGGGGGCGCGTATTCACCCCTCCACTTT.

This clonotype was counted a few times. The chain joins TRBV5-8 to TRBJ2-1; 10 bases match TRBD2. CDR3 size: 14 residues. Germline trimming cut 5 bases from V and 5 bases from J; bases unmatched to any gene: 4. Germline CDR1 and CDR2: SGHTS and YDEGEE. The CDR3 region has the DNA TGTGCCAGCAGAAAAGCGGGAGGGCACAATGAGCAGTTCTTC. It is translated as CASRKAGGHNEQFF.

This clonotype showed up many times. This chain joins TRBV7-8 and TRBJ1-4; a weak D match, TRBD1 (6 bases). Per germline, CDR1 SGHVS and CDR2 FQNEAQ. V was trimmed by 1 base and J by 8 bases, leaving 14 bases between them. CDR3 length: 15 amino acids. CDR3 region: CASSLVSGVREKLFF. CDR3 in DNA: TGTGCCAGCAGCTTAGTATCAGGGGTTAGGGAAAAACTGTTTTTT.

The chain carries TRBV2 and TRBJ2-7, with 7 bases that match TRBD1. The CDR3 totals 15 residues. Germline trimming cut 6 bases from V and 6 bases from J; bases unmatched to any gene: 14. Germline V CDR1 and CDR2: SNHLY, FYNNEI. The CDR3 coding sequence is TGTGCCAGCAGGGAATACGGGACAGCCCTCCTCGAGCAGTACTTC. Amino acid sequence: CASREYGTALLEQYF.

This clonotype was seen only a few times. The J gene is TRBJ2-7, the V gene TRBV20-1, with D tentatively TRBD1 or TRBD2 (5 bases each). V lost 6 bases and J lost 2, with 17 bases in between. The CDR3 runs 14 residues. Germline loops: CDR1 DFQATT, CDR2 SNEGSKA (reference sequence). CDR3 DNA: TGCAGTGCAGGGACCGGGACCTCAACCTACGAGCAGTACTTC. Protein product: CSAGTGTSTYEQYF.

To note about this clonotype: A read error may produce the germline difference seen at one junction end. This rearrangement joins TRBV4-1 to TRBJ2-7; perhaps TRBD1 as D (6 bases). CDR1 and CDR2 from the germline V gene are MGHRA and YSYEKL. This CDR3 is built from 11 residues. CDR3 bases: TGTGCCAGCAGGGACACCTACGAGCAGTACTTC. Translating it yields CASRDTYEQYF.

CDR3 sequence (DNA): TGTGCCAGCAGCGTAGCTACGGGACTAGCGGAACTAGAGACCCAGTACTTC. Translating gives CASSVATGLAELETQYF. V gene TRBV9 combines with J gene TRBJ2-5; 11 bases align to TRBD2. Germline CDR1 and CDR2: SGDLS and YYNGEE. This CDR3 has 17 amino acids. J gave up 4 bases and V 0 bases, and 8 bases lay outside the gene matches.

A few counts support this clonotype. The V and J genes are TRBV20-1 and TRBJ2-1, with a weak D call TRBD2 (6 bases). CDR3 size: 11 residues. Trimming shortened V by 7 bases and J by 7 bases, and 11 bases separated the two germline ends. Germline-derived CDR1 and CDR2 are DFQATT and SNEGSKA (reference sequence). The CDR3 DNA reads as TGCAGTGGGAGGGCTTTAAATGAGCAGTTCTTC. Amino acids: CSGRALNEQFF.

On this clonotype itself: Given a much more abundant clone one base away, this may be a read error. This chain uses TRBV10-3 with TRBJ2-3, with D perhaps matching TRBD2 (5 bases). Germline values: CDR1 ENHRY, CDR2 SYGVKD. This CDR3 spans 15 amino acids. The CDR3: CAVSDLLGGTDTQYF. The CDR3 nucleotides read TGTGCCGTCAGTGACTTACTAGGAGGTACAGATACGCAGTATTTT.

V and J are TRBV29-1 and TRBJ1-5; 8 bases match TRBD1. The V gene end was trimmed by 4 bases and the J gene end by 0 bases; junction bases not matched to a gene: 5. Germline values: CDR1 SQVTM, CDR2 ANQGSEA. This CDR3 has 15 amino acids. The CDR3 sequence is CSVVDRAHSNQPQHF. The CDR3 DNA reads TGCAGCGTTGTGGACAGGGCACATAGCAATCAGCCCCAGCATTTT.

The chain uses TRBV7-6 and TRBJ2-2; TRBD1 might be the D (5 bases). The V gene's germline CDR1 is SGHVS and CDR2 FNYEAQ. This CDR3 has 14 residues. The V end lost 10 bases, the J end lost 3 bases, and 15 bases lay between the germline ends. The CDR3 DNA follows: TGTGCCACCGCCCAGGGCAGACACACCGGGGAGCTGTTTTTT. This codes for CATAQGRHTGELFF.

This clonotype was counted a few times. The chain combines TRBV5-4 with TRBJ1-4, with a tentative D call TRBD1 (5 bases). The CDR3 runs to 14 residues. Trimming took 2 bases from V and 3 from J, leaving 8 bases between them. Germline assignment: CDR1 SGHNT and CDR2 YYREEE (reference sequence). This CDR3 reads CASSLKGPNEKLFF. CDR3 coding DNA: TGTGCCAGCAGCTTAAAGGGGCCTAATGAAAAACTGTTTTTT. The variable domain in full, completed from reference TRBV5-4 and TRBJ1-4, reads ETGVTQSPTHLIKTRGQQVTLRCSSQSGHNTVSWYQQALGQGPQFIFQYYREEENGRGNFPPRFSGLQFPNYSSELNVNALELDDSALYLCASSLKGPNEKLFFGSGTQLSVL.

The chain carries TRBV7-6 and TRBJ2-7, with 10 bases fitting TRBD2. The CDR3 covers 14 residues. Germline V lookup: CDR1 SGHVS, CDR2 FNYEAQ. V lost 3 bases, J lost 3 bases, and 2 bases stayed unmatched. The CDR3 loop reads CASSFWTSGYEQYF. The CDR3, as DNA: TGTGCCAGCAGCTTTTGGACTAGCGGCTACGAGCAGTACTTC.

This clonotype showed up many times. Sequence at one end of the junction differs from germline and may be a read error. CDR3 DNA: TGTGCCAGCAGCACCGGGACAGGGGGAACGGTTATAACTTTC. Translation: CASSTGTGGTVITF. This chain connects TRBV5-6 to TRBJ2-1, with 11 positions matching TRBD1. The CDR3 sequence is 14 residues long. Per the germline V gene, CDR1 is SGHDT and CDR2 is YYEEEE.

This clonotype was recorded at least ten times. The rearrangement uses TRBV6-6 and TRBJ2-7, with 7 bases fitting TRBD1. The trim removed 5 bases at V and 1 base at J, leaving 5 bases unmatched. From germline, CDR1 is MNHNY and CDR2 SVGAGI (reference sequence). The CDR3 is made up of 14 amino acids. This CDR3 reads CASSLRDRSYEQYF. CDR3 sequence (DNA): TGTGCCAGCAGTCTCCGGGACAGATCCTACGAGCAGTACTTC.

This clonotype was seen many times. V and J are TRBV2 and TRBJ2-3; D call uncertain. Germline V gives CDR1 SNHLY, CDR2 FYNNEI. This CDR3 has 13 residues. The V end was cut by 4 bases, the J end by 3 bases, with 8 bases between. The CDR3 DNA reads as TGTGCCAGCAGTGGAAGCTTTACAGATACGCAGTATTTT. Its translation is CASSGSFTDTQYF.